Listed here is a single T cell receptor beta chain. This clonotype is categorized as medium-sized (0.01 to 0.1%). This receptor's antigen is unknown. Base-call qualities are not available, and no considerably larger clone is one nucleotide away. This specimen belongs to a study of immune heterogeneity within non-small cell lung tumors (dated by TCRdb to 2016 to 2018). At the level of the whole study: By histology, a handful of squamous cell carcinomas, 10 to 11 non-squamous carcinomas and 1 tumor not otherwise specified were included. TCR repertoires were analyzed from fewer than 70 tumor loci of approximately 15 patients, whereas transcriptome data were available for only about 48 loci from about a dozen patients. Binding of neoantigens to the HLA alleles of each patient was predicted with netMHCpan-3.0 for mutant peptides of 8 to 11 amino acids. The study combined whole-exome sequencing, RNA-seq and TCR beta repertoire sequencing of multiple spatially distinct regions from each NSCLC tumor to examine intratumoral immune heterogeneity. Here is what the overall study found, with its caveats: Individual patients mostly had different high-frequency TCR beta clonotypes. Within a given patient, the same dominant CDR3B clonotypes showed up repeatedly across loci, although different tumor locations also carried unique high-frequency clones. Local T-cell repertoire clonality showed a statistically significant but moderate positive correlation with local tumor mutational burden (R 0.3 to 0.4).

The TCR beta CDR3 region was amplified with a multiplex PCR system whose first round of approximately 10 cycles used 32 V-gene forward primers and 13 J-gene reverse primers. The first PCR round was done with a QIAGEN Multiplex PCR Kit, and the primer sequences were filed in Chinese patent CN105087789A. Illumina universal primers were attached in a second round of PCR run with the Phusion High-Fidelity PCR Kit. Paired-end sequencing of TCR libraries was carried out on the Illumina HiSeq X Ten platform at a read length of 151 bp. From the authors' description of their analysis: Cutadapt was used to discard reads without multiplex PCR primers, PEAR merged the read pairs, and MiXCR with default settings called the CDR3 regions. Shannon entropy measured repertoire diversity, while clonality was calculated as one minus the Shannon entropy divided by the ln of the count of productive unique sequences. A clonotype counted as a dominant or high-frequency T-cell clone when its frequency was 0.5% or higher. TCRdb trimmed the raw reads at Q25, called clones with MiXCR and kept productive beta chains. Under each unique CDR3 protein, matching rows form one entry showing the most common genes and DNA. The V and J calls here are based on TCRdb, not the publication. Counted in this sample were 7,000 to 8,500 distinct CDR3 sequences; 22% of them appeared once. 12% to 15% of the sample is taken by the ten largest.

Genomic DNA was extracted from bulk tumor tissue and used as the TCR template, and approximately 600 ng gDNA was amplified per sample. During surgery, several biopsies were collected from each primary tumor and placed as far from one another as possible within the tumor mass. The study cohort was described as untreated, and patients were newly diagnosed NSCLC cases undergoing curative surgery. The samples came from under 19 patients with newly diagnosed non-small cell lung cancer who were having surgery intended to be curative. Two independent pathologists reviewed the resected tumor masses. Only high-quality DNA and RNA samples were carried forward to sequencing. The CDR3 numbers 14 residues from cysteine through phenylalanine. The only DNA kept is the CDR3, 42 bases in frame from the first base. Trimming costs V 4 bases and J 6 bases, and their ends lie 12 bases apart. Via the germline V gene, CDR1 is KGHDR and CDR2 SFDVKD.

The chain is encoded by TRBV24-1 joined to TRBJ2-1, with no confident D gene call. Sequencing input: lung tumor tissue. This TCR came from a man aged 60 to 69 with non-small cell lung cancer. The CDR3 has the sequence CATSEPRMTNEQFF. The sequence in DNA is TGTGCCACCAGTGAACCGCGGATGACCAATGAGCAGTTCTTC.